This section outlines one TCR beta chain sequence together with its context. The record originates from a study of high-grade serous ovarian cancer treatment subgroups. Study at large: Mean per sample: about 14,000 reads, more than 6,500 unique TCR beta rearrangements.

Produced via immunoSEQ multiplex PCR; TCRdb's table is partial and in-frame only. The sample has about 5,800 clones, 55% to 75% seen once; the top ten hold roughly 7.7%. The CDR3 length is 12 residues. Germline V gene lookup returns CDR1 SGHDN and CDR2 FVKESK. The ends were cut back, 4 bases at V and 3 bases at J, with 7 bases in the middle. Tumor samples were taken before definitive surgery or chemotherapy. V usage is TRBV14 and J usage is TRBJ2-7; D unclear. This receptor was identified in a human donor with high-grade serous ovarian cancer. The sample was tumor tissue. This CDR3 reads CASSRLSYEQYF. The CDR3 coding sequence is TGTGCCAGCAGCCGTCTTAGCTACGAGCAGTACTTC. Drawing the rest from reference TRBV14 and TRBJ2-7, the complete variable domain is EAGVTQFPSHSVIEKGQTVTLRCDPISGHDNLYWYRRVMGKEIKFLLHFVKESKQDESGMPNNRFLAERTGGTYSTLKVQPAELEDSGVYFCASSRLSYEQYFGPGTRLTVT.